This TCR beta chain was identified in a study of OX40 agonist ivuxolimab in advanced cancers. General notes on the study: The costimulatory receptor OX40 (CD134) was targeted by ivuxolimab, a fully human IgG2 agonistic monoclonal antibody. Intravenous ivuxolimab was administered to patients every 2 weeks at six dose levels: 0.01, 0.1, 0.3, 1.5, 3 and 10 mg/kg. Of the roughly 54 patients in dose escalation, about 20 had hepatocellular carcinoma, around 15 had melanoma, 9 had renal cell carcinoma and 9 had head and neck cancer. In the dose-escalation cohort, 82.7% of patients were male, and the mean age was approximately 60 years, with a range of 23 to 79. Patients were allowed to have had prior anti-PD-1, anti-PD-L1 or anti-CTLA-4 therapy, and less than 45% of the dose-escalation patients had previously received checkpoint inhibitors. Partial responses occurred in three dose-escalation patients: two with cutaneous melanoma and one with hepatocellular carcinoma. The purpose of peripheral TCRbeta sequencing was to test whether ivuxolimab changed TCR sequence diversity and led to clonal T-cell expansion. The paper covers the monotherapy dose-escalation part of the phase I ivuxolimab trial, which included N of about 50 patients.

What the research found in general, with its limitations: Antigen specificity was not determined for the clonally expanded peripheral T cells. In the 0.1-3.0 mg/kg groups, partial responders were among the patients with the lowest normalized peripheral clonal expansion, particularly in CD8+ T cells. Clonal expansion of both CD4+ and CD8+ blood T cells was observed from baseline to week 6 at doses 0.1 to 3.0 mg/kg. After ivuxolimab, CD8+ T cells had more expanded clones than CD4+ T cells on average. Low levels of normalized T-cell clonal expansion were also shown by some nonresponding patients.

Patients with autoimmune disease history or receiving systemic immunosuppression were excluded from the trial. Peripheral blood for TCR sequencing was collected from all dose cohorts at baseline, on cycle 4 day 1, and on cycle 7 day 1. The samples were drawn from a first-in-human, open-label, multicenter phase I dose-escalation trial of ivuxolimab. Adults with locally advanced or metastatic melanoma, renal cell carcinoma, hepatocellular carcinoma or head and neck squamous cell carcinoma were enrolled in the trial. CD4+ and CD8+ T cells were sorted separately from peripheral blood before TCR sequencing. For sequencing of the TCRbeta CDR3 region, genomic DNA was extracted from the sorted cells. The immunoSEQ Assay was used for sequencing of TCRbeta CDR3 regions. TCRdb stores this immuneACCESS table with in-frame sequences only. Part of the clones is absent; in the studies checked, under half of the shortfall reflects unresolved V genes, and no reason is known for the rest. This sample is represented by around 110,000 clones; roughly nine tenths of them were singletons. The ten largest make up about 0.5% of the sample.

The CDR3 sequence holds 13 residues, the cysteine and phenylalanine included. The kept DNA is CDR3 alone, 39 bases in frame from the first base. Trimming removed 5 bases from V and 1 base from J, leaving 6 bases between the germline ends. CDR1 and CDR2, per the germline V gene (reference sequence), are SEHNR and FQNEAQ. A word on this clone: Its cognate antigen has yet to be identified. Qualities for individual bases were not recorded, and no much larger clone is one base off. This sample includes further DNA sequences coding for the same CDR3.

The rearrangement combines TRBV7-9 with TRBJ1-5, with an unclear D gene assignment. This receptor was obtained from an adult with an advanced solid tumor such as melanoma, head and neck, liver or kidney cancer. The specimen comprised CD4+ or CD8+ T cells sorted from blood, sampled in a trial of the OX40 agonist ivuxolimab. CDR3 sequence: CASSQDSNQPQHF. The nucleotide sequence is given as TGTGCCAGCAGCCAGGACAGCAATCAGCCCCAGCATTTT.